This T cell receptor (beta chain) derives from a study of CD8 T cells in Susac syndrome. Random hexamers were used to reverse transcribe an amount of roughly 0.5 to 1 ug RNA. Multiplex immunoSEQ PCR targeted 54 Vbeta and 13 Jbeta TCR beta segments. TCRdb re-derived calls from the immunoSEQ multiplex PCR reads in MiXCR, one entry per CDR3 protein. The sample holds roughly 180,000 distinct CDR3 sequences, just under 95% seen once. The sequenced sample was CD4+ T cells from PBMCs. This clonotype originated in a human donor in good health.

CDR3: CSVDSRGFAEAFF. The DNA of the CDR3 is TGCAGCGTTGATAGCAGGGGCTTCGCTGAAGCTTTCTTT. J is TRBJ1-1 and V is TRBV29-1, with D possibly matching TRBD1 (6 bases). CDR1 SQVTM and CDR2 ANQGSEA come from the germline V gene. The CDR3 contains 13 residues. V was shortened by 3 bases and J by 6 bases, with 14 bases between the two germline ends.